The present TCR beta chain was sequenced within a study of beta chain features in type 1 diabetes. In the study overall: Researchers looked at 85 million to 110 million sorted cells across all samples. Broader study findings: High TCR expression in some cells could lead to their over-representation in cDNA sequencing.

The whole isolated RNA underwent reverse transcription, so sequencing captured expressed TCRB transcripts. Sequencing was performed with immunoSEQ multiplex PCR; in TCRdb, only in-frame clones are kept and a portion is missing. Counted here are a few hundred thousand clones, around 26% occurring once; the ten biggest clones make up roughly 4.1%. Sampling consisted of one heparinised blood draw per donor, averaging around 100 mL. Researchers reported sorting CD4+ naive, central memory, regulatory and stem cell-like memory cells via CD45RO/CCR7/CD25/CD127/CD95/CD27. CDR1 MDHEN and CDR2 SYDVKM come from the germline V gene. The V end lost 6 bases, the J end lost 2 bases, and 13 bases lay between the germline ends. CDR3 length: 15 amino acids. About this clone: Its antigen is unidentified.

This clonotype was obtained from a man aged 25-40 years in good health. The genes are TRBV28 and TRBJ2-2; D call uncertain. Sample: central memory CD4+ T cells from blood. This CDR3 is CASSPSAFNTGELFF. CDR3 coding DNA: TGTGCCAGCAGCCCTTCGGCTTTTAACACCGGGGAGCTGTTTTTT.